A selection of T cell receptor beta chains follows, all from one sample in a study of shared clonotypes between healthy human individuals. Sequenced by immunoSEQ multiplex PCR; TCRdb stores in-frame clones only, minus some. The table records roughly 2 million clones, approximately 96% of them present only once. Input material: naive CD4+ T cells sorted from blood. These receptors all stem from a man aged 18 to 30 in good health. CDR3s include the opening cysteine and the closing phenylalanine or tryptophan. Fields, in order: J gene, clone size, V gene, D gene, CDR3 DNA, CDR3 protein. D genes are given only for firm matches. Expanded clones are given a class, and other clones once, few, many or no size at all.

>TRBJ1-2|NA|TRBV7-2|NA
TGTGCCAGCAGCTTAGAAGCCAGCGGTAACCCCTTTGGCTATGGCTACACCTTC
CASSLEASGNPFGYGYTF
>TRBJ2-3|NA|TRBV5-6|NA
TGTGCCAGCAGCGGCAGACTAGTCACAGATACGCAGTATTTT
CASSGRLVTDTQYF
>TRBJ1-6|few|TRBV18|TRBD1
TGTGCCAGCTCGCCCGGACAGGGGGCGCGCTCACCCCTCCACTTT
CASSPGQGARSPLHF
>TRBJ2-2|once|TRBV6-6|NA
TGTGCCAGCAGTTACTCCCTGCTGGGCACCGGGGAGCTGTTTTTT
CASSYSLLGTGELFF
>TRBJ1-6|NA|TRBV23-1|NA
TGCGCCAGCAGTAGATGGCGTTGGGTCCCGGGACGAGGCTCCTATAATTCACCCCTCCACTTT
CASSRWRWVPGRGSYNSPLHF
>TRBJ2-7|once|TRBV5-1|NA
TGCGCCAGCAGCTCCCAATATCCTAGCGAGCAGTACTTC
CASSSQYPSEQYF
>TRBJ2-1|NA|TRBV7-2|TRBD1
TGTGCCAGTCGAAACGGGACAGGGTCCTACAATGAGCAGTTCTTC
CASRNGTGSYNEQFF
>TRBJ1-2|few|TRBV5-6|TRBD1
TGTGCCAGCAGCGACGGACAGGGCTATGGCTACACCTTC
CASSDGQGYGYTF
>TRBJ2-1|NA|TRBV11-3|TRBD2
TGTGCCAGCAGTAAAAGAGGCCTAGCGGACTCCTACAATGAGCAGTTCTTC
CASSKRGLADSYNEQFF
>TRBJ1-5|NA|TRBV19|TRBD1
TGTGCCAGTAGGACGACCGGGACAGGGGGCAATCAGCCCCAGCATTTT
CASRTTGTGGNQPQHF
>TRBJ1-2|NA|TRBV6-5|TRBD1
TGTGCCAGCAGAAGAGGACAGGCTACTAGTGGCTACACCTTC
CASRRGQATSGYTF
>TRBJ1-2|NA|TRBV30|NA
TGTGCCTGGACCCTGGACCGCCGTGGTGGGTACACCTTC
CAWTLDRRGGYTF
>TRBJ2-7|NA|TRBV7-9|TRBD2
TGTGCCAGCAGCTTAGGGGGCGGGAGCTCCTACGAGCAGTACTTC
CASSLGGGSSYEQYF
>TRBJ2-1|NA|TRBV5-1|NA
TGCGCCAGCACCGACTACAATGAGCAGTTCTTC
CASTDYNEQFF
>TRBJ2-5|NA|TRBV28|TRBD1
TGTGCCAGCTTGGGACAGATCCAAGAGACCCAGTACTTC
CASLGQIQETQYF
>TRBJ2-1|NA|TRBV6-6|NA
TGTGCCAGCACAAACGACGGGACTTCGGCTGAGCAGTTCTTC
CASTNDGTSAEQFF
>TRBJ2-3|once|TRBV10-3|TRBD2
TGTGCCATCATGGCTAGCGGGGCTAGCACAGATACGCAGTATTTT
CAIMASGASTDTQYF
>TRBJ2-5|NA|TRBV5-6|NA
TGTGCCAGCAGCCCAAACGACGGGGTGGAGACCCAGTACTTC
CASSPNDGVETQYF
>TRBJ2-1|NA|TRBV28|NA
TGTGCCAGCAGTTTACTCTTCCGGGGGGCAGGTGAGCAGTTCTTC
CASSLLFRGAGEQFF
>TRBJ1-4|once|TRBV5-4|NA
TGTGCCAGCAGCTTGGGCGGGGGCGTTGGAACTAATGAAAAACTGTTTTTT
CASSLGGGVGTNEKLFF
>TRBJ1-5|NA|TRBV28|TRBD1
TGTGCCAGTGGGACAGGGGGTCAGCCCCAGCATTTT
CASGTGGQPQHF
>TRBJ1-5|NA|TRBV12-5|TRBD1
TGTGCTAGTGGTCCCGGACAGGGAGGGAATCAGCCCCAGCATTTT
CASGPGQGGNQPQHF
>TRBJ2-7|NA|TRBV25-1|NA
TGTGCCAGCAGTGAGCCCGGGGGCTCCAACGAGCAGTACTTC
CASSEPGGSNEQYF
>TRBJ2-1|NA|TRBV21-1|NA
TGTGCCAGCAGCATGGCGGGACTAGCGGGAGCGAGCTCCTACAATGAGCAGTTCTTC
CASSMAGLAGASSYNEQFF
>TRBJ2-2|NA|TRBV18|NA
TGTGCCAGCTCACGACGGGGCGGGGAGCTGTTTTTT
CASSRRGGELFF
>TRBJ1-1|NA|TRBV5-1|NA
TGCGCCAGCAGCTTGCCGGTGAACACTGAAGCTTTCTTT
CASSLPVNTEAFF
>TRBJ2-2|NA|TRBV15|NA
TGTGCCACCAGCCCCCTAAGAAACACCGGGGAGCTGTTTTTT
CATSPLRNTGELFF
>TRBJ2-3|NA|TRBV30|NA
TGTGCCTGGAGGCCCCCGAGTGCAAATACGCAGTATTTT
CAWRPPSANTQYF
>TRBJ1-1|NA|TRBV5-4|TRBD1
TGTGCCAGCACCCCGACAGGGGGCACTGAAGCTTTCTTT
CASTPTGGTEAFF
>TRBJ1-5|NA|TRBV6-5|NA
TGTGCCAGCAGTGACGGGAGGGTAAATCAGCCCCAGCATTTT
CASSDGRVNQPQHF
>TRBJ2-5|NA|TRBV5-1|NA
TGCGCCAGCTGCCTACAAACCCGGGGCGAGACCCAGTACTTC
CASCLQTRGETQYF
>TRBJ1-5|NA|TRBV10-3|NA
TGTGCCATCAGTGTGGGGGGGGCAGGTCAGCCCCAGCATTTT
CAISVGGAGQPQHF
>TRBJ2-7|NA|TRBV5-4|TRBD1
TGTGCCAGCAGCTTTACGGGACAGGGGATCTACGAGCAGTACTTC
CASSFTGQGIYEQYF
>TRBJ2-7|NA|TRBV7-2|NA
TGTGCCAGCAGCCAATACTCGGGCGAGCAGTACTTC
CASSQYSGEQYF
>TRBJ2-7|NA|TRBV5-4|TRBD2
TGTGCCAGCAGCCCGACTAGCGCCGACTCCTACGAGCAGTACTTC
CASSPTSADSYEQYF
>TRBJ2-1|NA|TRBV6-5|NA
TGTGCCAGCAGTTCGGATGGCGACTACAATGAGCAGTTCTTC
CASSSDGDYNEQFF
>TRBJ1-5|NA|TRBV28|TRBD1
TGTGCCAGCAGTGAAATACAGGGGGCAGGCAATCAGCCCCAGCATTTT
CASSEIQGAGNQPQHF
>TRBJ2-3|NA|TRBV4-1|NA
TGCGCCAGCAGCCAAGACAGCCTTGGCACGCAGTATTTT
CASSQDSLGTQYF
>TRBJ2-7|NA|TRBV5-6|TRBD1
TGTGCCAGCAGCTGGGACAGGGGCTTGCACGAGCAGTACTTC
CASSWDRGLHEQYF
>TRBJ1-2|NA|TRBV28|TRBD1
TGTGCCAGCAGTTTGGCCAGGGGGGGAGGCTACACCTTC
CASSLARGGGYTF
>TRBJ2-2|NA|TRBV4-3|TRBD2
TGCGCCAGCAGCCAAGGGGGACTAGCGGGTGCGTCCGGGGAGCTGTTTTTT
CASSQGGLAGASGELFF
>TRBJ1-4|once|TRBV30|TRBD1
TGTGCCTGGAGGGCGACCGGGACAGGGGATGAAAAACTGTTTTTT
CAWRATGTGDEKLFF
>TRBJ2-3|NA|TRBV10-3|NA
TGTGCCATCAGTGACCTTGGGGGCACAGATACGCAGTATTTT
CAISDLGGTDTQYF
>TRBJ1-4|NA|TRBV19|NA
TGTGCCAGTAGTGGAGAACGCTCAGAAAAACTGTTTTTT
CASSGERSEKLFF